A selection of T cell receptor beta chains follows, all from one sample in a study of blood T cell repertoires in COVID-19. Repertoires were generated with immunoSEQ multiplex PCR, while TCRdb's copy carries only in-frame clones and drops some. This table has 130,000 to 150,000 clones, over 75% appearing once. Input material: PBMCs or T cells enriched from blood (not recorded which). The receptors shown here come from a woman in her thirties with acute COVID-19. CDR3s include the opening cysteine and the closing phenylalanine or tryptophan. The D gene is left open where the match is weak. A row's size may be missing; if present it is once, few, many or a size class.

CDR3 length: 17; clone size: -; D gene: TRBD2; V gene: TRBV9; J gene: TRBJ2-4; CDR3 DNA: TGTGCCAGCGGCCAACGGGTTGCGGGAGTAACCAAAAACATTCAGTACTTC; CDR3 protein: CASGQRVAGVTKNIQYF
CDR3 length: 14; clone size: -; D gene: TRBD1; V gene: TRBV6-5; J gene: TRBJ1-5; CDR3 DNA: TGTGCCAGCAGTTACCGACAGGGAATTCAGCCCCAGCATTTT; CDR3 protein: CASSYRQGIQPQHF
CDR3 length: 16; clone size: -; D gene: TRBD1; V gene: TRBV19; J gene: TRBJ2-7; CDR3 DNA: TGTGCCAGTAGTATGTCCGGGACAGGCGGGACCTACGAGCAGTACTTC; CDR3 protein: CASSMSGTGGTYEQYF
CDR3 length: 15; clone size: -; D gene: TRBD1; V gene: TRBV28; J gene: TRBJ1-6; CDR3 DNA: TGTGCCAGCAGACGACCGGGACAGCATAATTCACCCCTCCACTTT; CDR3 protein: CASRRPGQHNSPLHF
CDR3 length: 12; clone size: -; D gene: -; V gene: TRBV18; J gene: TRBJ1-2; CDR3 DNA: TGTGCCAGCTCACCACCTAGTAAATCCTACACCTTC; CDR3 protein: CASSPPSKSYTF
CDR3 length: 15; clone size: once; D gene: -; V gene: TRBV7-3; J gene: TRBJ2-1; CDR3 DNA: TGTGCCAGCAGCTTAAGCGGGATGCCCCACAATGAGCAGTTCTTC; CDR3 protein: CASSLSGMPHNEQFF
CDR3 length: 15; clone size: few; D gene: -; V gene: TRBV6-2/TRBV6-3; J gene: TRBJ2-2; CDR3 DNA: TGTGCCAGCAGTTACTCGTCCAGTTTGGCCGGGGAGCTGTTTTTT; CDR3 protein: CASSYSSSLAGELFF
CDR3 length: 16; clone size: -; D gene: TRBD2; V gene: TRBV9; J gene: TRBJ2-1; CDR3 DNA: TGTGCCAGCAGCGTATTTAGCGGGACCCCCTACAATGAGCAGTTCTTC; CDR3 protein: CASSVFSGTPYNEQFF
CDR3 length: 14; clone size: -; D gene: -; V gene: TRBV2; J gene: TRBJ1-3; CDR3 DNA: TGTGCCAGCAGTGAAATAGGCGGACTTAACACCATATATTTT; CDR3 protein: CASSEIGGLNTIYF
CDR3 length: 12; clone size: -; D gene: -; V gene: TRBV28; J gene: TRBJ1-3; CDR3 DNA: TGTGCCAGCAGTTCCGCACGGGACACCATATATTTT; CDR3 protein: CASSSARDTIYF
CDR3 length: 13; clone size: -; D gene: -; V gene: TRBV7-9; J gene: TRBJ2-7; CDR3 DNA: TGTGCCAGCGATCGGGGACTCTCCTACGAGCAGTACTTC; CDR3 protein: CASDRGLSYEQYF
CDR3 length: 14; clone size: -; D gene: TRBD1; V gene: TRBV5-5; J gene: TRBJ1-1; CDR3 DNA: TGTGCCAGCAGCTTGACAGGGGGGTACACTGAAGCTTTCTTT; CDR3 protein: CASSLTGGYTEAFF
CDR3 length: 14; clone size: -; D gene: -; V gene: TRBV9; J gene: TRBJ2-3; CDR3 DNA: TGTGCCAGCAGCGTATCGTCAGGGCCAGATACGCAGTATTTT; CDR3 protein: CASSVSSGPDTQYF
CDR3 length: 16; clone size: -; D gene: TRBD1; V gene: TRBV30; J gene: TRBJ2-7; CDR3 DNA: TGTGCCTGGAGTGGAGAGGGGGCCAGGGGGCCCTACGAGCAGTACTTC; CDR3 protein: CAWSGEGARGPYEQYF
CDR3 length: 15; clone size: -; D gene: -; V gene: TRBV7-6; J gene: TRBJ1-3; CDR3 DNA: TGTGCCAGCAGCTTAGCGCAGAACTCTGGAAACACCATATATTTT; CDR3 protein: CASSLAQNSGNTIYF
CDR3 length: 14; clone size: -; D gene: TRBD2; V gene: TRBV9; J gene: TRBJ2-5; CDR3 DNA: TGTGCCAGCAGCGTAGATCCAGCGGGAAAGACCCAGTACTTC; CDR3 protein: CASSVDPAGKTQYF
CDR3 length: 15; clone size: -; D gene: -; V gene: TRBV3-1/TRBV3-2; J gene: TRBJ1-6; CDR3 DNA: TGTGCCAGCAGCGGTAATGGGGCCCCTAATTCACCCCTCCACTTT; CDR3 protein: CASSGNGAPNSPLHF
CDR3 length: 13; clone size: -; D gene: -; V gene: TRBV7-3; J gene: TRBJ2-3; CDR3 DNA: TGTGCCAGCAGCCCGGGATTAGGGGATACGCAGTATTTT; CDR3 protein: CASSPGLGDTQYF
CDR3 length: 13; clone size: -; D gene: TRBD1; V gene: TRBV30; J gene: TRBJ1-5; CDR3 DNA: TGTGCCTGGAGTGTAGCAGGGGGTCAGCCCCAGCATTTT; CDR3 protein: CAWSVAGGQPQHF
CDR3 length: 15; clone size: -; D gene: TRBD2; V gene: TRBV5-1; J gene: TRBJ2-7; CDR3 DNA: TGCGCCAGCAGCGTCGGACTAGCGGGAGCCTCCGAGCAGTACTTC; CDR3 protein: CASSVGLAGASEQYF
CDR3 length: 14; clone size: -; D gene: -; V gene: TRBV7-7; J gene: TRBJ2-5; CDR3 DNA: TGTGCTAGCAGCTCATCCGGGACACTAGAGACCCAGTACTTC; CDR3 protein: CASSSSGTLETQYF
CDR3 length: 14; clone size: -; D gene: -; V gene: TRBV18; J gene: TRBJ2-7; CDR3 DNA: TGTGCCAGCTCACGTCCGGGAAGCTCCTACGAGCAGTACTTC; CDR3 protein: CASSRPGSSYEQYF
CDR3 length: 18; clone size: -; D gene: -; V gene: TRBV7-2; J gene: TRBJ1-6; CDR3 DNA: TGTGCCAGCAGCTTATTTTATAGTGGTCTCTCCTATAATTCACCCCTCCACTTT; CDR3 protein: CASSLFYSGLSYNSPLHF
CDR3 length: 14; clone size: once; D gene: -; V gene: TRBV19; J gene: TRBJ2-7; CDR3 DNA: TGTGCCAGTAGTATTGGACTCTACTCCTACGAGCAGTACTTC; CDR3 protein: CASSIGLYSYEQYF
CDR3 length: 14; clone size: -; D gene: -; V gene: TRBV19; J gene: TRBJ2-1; CDR3 DNA: TGTGCCAGTAGGACACCGAGCTCCTACAATGAGCAGTTCTTC; CDR3 protein: CASRTPSSYNEQFF
CDR3 length: 17; clone size: -; D gene: -; V gene: TRBV13; J gene: TRBJ1-3; CDR3 DNA: TGTGCCAGCAGCTTAGGTGGGACACAACTCTCTGGAAACACCATATATTTT; CDR3 protein: CASSLGGTQLSGNTIYF
CDR3 length: 16; clone size: -; D gene: TRBD2; V gene: TRBV7-2; J gene: TRBJ2-3; CDR3 DNA: TGTGCCAGCAGCGGCGGACTAGCGGTTCCCACAGATACGCAGTATTTT; CDR3 protein: CASSGGLAVPTDTQYF
CDR3 length: 14; clone size: -; D gene: TRBD1; V gene: TRBV11-2; J gene: TRBJ1-4; CDR3 DNA: TGTGCCAGCAGCTCCAGGGGGAGTAATGAAAAACTGTTTTTT; CDR3 protein: CASSSRGSNEKLFF
CDR3 length: 18; clone size: -; D gene: TRBD2; V gene: TRBV4-3; J gene: TRBJ2-5; CDR3 DNA: TGCGCCAGCAGCCCGCGGGCTAGCGGGAGGGCCCGGGTAGAGACCCAGTACTTC; CDR3 protein: CASSPRASGRARVETQYF
CDR3 length: 14; clone size: -; D gene: TRBD2; V gene: TRBV7-9; J gene: TRBJ2-7; CDR3 DNA: TGTGCCAGCGTGGGGGACTACCGCTTCGATGAGCAGTACTTC; CDR3 protein: CASVGDYRFDEQYF
CDR3 length: 18; clone size: -; D gene: TRBD2; V gene: TRBV7-2; J gene: TRBJ2-6; CDR3 DNA: TGTGCCAGCAGCCTCGGACTAGCGGGAAGCTCTGGGGCCAACGTCCTGACTTTC; CDR3 protein: CASSLGLAGSSGANVLTF
CDR3 length: 15; clone size: -; D gene: TRBD1; V gene: TRBV7-3; J gene: TRBJ2-2; CDR3 DNA: TGTGCCAGCAGCTCTCCGGGACAGGGTAGCGGGGAGCTGTTTTTT; CDR3 protein: CASSSPGQGSGELFF
CDR3 length: 13; clone size: few; D gene: -; V gene: TRBV5-1; J gene: TRBJ2-2; CDR3 DNA: TGCGCCAGCAGCTTGTTACAGATCGGGGAGCTGTTTTTT; CDR3 protein: CASSLLQIGELFF
CDR3 length: 14; clone size: -; D gene: TRBD2; V gene: TRBV5-6; J gene: TRBJ2-1; CDR3 DNA: TGTGCCAGCGGGCGGCTAGCGGGAGACAATGAGCAGTTCTTC; CDR3 protein: CASGRLAGDNEQFF
CDR3 length: 18; clone size: few; D gene: -; V gene: TRBV25-1; J gene: TRBJ2-5; CDR3 DNA: TGTGCCAGCAGTGAATCAATTGTATCCCTGGGTAGGGGGGAGACCCAGTACTTC; CDR3 protein: CASSESIVSLGRGETQYF
CDR3 length: 12; clone size: -; D gene: -; V gene: TRBV3-1/TRBV3-2; J gene: TRBJ2-3; CDR3 DNA: TGTGCCAGCAGCCAAGCCGCAGATACGCAGTATTTT; CDR3 protein: CASSQAADTQYF
CDR3 length: 13; clone size: -; D gene: -; V gene: TRBV2; J gene: TRBJ1-1; CDR3 DNA: TGTGCCAGCACCTTAGACAGCGACACTGAAGCTTTCTTT; CDR3 protein: CASTLDSDTEAFF
CDR3 length: 13; clone size: -; D gene: -; V gene: TRBV19; J gene: TRBJ1-2; CDR3 DNA: TGTGCCAGTAGTTTTATGGGGGGTTATGGCTACACCTTC; CDR3 protein: CASSFMGGYGYTF
CDR3 length: 13; clone size: few; D gene: TRBD1; V gene: TRBV29-1; J gene: TRBJ1-1; CDR3 DNA: TGCAGCGTTGTACAGGGGGTGAACACTGAAGCTTTCTTT; CDR3 protein: CSVVQGVNTEAFF
CDR3 length: 16; clone size: -; D gene: -; V gene: TRBV2; J gene: TRBJ2-2; CDR3 DNA: TGTGCCAGCAGTGAAGCCCCCAGTGAGGGCCCCGGGGAGCTGTTTTTT; CDR3 protein: CASSEAPSEGPGELFF
CDR3 length: 14; clone size: -; D gene: -; V gene: TRBV6-2/TRBV6-3; J gene: TRBJ1-1; CDR3 DNA: TGTGCCAGCAGTTACTCCGAAGGGGCGGCTGAAGCTTTCTTT; CDR3 protein: CASSYSEGAAEAFF
CDR3 length: 16; clone size: -; D gene: -; V gene: TRBV5-1; J gene: TRBJ2-1; CDR3 DNA: TGCGCCAGCAGCTTGGTCCCCAGCGGTACGTACAATGAGCAGTTCTTC; CDR3 protein: CASSLVPSGTYNEQFF
CDR3 length: 16; clone size: -; D gene: TRBD1; V gene: TRBV5-4; J gene: TRBJ1-5; CDR3 DNA: TGTGCCAGCAGCCCCTCCGGGACAGGGGTGAATCAGCCCCAGCATTTT; CDR3 protein: CASSPSGTGVNQPQHF
CDR3 length: 14; clone size: -; D gene: TRBD1; V gene: TRBV28; J gene: TRBJ2-7; CDR3 DNA: TGTGCCAGCAGGTCCGGGACAGGGACTTACGAGCAGTACTTC; CDR3 protein: CASRSGTGTYEQYF
CDR3 length: 15; clone size: -; D gene: -; V gene: TRBV25-1; J gene: TRBJ1-3; CDR3 DNA: TGTGCCAGCACCAACGATTGGGCAGGGGGAAACACCATATATTTT; CDR3 protein: CASTNDWAGGNTIYF
CDR3 length: 14; clone size: -; D gene: -; V gene: TRBV19; J gene: TRBJ1-1; CDR3 DNA: TGTGCCAGTAGCCTCCTCGGAGAGGTGGCTGAAGCTTTCTTT; CDR3 protein: CASSLLGEVAEAFF
CDR3 length: 13; clone size: -; D gene: -; V gene: TRBV7-2; J gene: TRBJ2-7; CDR3 DNA: TGTGCCAGCAGCTTTGACATGTTGGTCGAGCAGTACTTC; CDR3 protein: CASSFDMLVEQYF
CDR3 length: 15; clone size: once; D gene: TRBD1; V gene: TRBV19; J gene: TRBJ2-1; CDR3 DNA: TGTGCCAGTAGTCAGGGACAGGCGCCCTGGGGTCCAGGGTTCTTC; CDR3 protein: CASSQGQAPWGPGFF
CDR3 length: 16; clone size: -; D gene: -; V gene: TRBV19; J gene: TRBJ1-6; CDR3 DNA: TGTGCCAGTAGTCTAAGCCTGAGCTCCTATAATTCACCCCTCCACTTT; CDR3 protein: CASSLSLSSYNSPLHF
CDR3 length: 15; clone size: -; D gene: TRBD1; V gene: TRBV9; J gene: TRBJ2-2; CDR3 DNA: TGTGCCAGCAGCGAATCGGGACAGGGAACCGGGGAGCTGTTTTTT; CDR3 protein: CASSESGQGTGELFF
CDR3 length: 14; clone size: -; D gene: TRBD1; V gene: TRBV27; J gene: TRBJ1-1; CDR3 DNA: TGTGCCAGCAGCCCAACAGGGGGCGGCACTGAAGCTTTCTTT; CDR3 protein: CASSPTGGGTEAFF